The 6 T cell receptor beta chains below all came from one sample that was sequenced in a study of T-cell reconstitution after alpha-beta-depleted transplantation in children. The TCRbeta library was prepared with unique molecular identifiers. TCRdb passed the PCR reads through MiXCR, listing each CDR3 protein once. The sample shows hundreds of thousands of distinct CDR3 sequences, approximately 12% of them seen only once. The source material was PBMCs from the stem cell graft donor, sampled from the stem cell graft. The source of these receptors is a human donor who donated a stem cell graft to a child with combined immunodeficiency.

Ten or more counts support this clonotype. CDR3 sequence: CASSPTRNQETQYF. CDR3 nucleotides: TGTGCCAGCAGCCCGACCAGAAATCAAGAGACCCAGTACTTC. The chain couples TRBV5-6 to TRBJ2-5, with D hard to call. The length of the CDR3 is 14 residues. V was pared by 4 bases and J by 2 bases, with 12 bases between. CDR1 and CDR2 (germline): SGHDT, YYEEEE. The whole variable domain, remainder taken from reference TRBV5-6 and TRBJ2-5, is DAGVTQSPTHLIKTRGQQVTLRCSPKSGHDTVSWYQQALGQGPQFIFQYYEEEERQRGNFPDRFSGHQFPNYSSELNVNALLLGDSALYLCASSPTRNQETQYFGPGTRLLVL.

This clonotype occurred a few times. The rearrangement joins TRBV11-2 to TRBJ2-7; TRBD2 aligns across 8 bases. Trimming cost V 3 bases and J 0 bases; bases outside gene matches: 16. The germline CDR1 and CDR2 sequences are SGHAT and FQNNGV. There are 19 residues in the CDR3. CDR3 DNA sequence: TGTGCCAGCAGCTTTTTTCACCCTGGGGAAGCGGGGGTCTCCTACGAGCAGTACTTC. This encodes CASSFFHPGEAGVSYEQYF.

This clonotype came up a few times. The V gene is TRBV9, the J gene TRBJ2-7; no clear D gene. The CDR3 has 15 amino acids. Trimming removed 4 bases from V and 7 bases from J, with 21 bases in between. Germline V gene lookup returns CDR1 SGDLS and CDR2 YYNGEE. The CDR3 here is CASSLQSPGPGEQYF. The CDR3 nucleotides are TGTGCCAGCAGCCTCCAAAGTCCGGGTCCTGGTGAGCAGTACTTC.

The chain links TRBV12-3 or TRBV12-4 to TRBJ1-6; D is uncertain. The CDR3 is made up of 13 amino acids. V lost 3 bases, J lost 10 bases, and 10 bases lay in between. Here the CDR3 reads CASSLPSVSPLHF. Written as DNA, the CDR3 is TGTGCCAGCAGTTTGCCTTCGGTGTCACCCCTCCACTTT.

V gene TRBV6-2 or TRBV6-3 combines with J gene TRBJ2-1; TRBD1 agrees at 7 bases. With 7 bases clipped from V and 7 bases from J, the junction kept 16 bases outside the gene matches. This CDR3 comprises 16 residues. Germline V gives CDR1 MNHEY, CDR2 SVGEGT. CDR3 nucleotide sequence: TGTGCCAGCACTGAAAGCTGGCCGGACAGGTGGAATGAGCAGTTCTTC. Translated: CASTESWPDRWNEQFF.

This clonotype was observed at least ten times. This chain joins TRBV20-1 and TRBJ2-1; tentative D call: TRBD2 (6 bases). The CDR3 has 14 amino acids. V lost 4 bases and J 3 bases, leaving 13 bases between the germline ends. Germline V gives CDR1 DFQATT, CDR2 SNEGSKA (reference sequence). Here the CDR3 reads CSANPGLHYNEQFF. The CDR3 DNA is TGCAGTGCTAATCCGGGACTTCACTACAATGAGCAGTTCTTC.